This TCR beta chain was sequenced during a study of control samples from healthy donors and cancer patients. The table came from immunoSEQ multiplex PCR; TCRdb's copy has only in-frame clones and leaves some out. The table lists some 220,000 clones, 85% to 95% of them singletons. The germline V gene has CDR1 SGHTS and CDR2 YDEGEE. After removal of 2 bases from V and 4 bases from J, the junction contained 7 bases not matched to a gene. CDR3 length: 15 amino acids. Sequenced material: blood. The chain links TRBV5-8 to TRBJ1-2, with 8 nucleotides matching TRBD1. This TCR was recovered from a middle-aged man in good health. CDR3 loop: CASSFIQGGVYGYTF. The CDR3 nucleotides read TGTGCCAGCAGCTTCATACAGGGGGGAGTCTATGGCTACACCTTC. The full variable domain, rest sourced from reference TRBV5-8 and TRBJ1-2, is EAGVTQSPTHLIKTRGQQATLRCSPISGHTSVYWYQQALGLGLQFLLWYDEGEERNRGNFPPRFSGRQFPNYSSELNVNALELEDSALYLCASSFIQGGVYGYTFGSGTRLTVV.